One and the same sample provided the 3 T cell receptor beta chains below, sequenced in a study of identical twins. TCRdb reprocessed the 5' RACE reads with MiXCR, giving one entry per CDR3 protein. The sample lists about 240,000 distinct CDR3 sequences, roughly a tenth occurring once. The sequenced sample was memory T cells sorted from blood. These receptor sequences come from a man aged 50-59 years in good health.

The J gene is TRBJ2-5, the V gene TRBV15, with 8 bases matching TRBD1. This CDR3 region has 15 residues. The germline gives CDR1 LNHNV, CDR2 YYDKDF (reference sequence). V was pared by 3 bases and J by 5 bases, with 8 bases of the junction left unmatched. The CDR3 loop reads CATSSRDRGRETQYF. The CDR3 nucleotides are TGTGCCACCAGCAGTCGCGACAGGGGAAGGGAGACCCAGTACTTC.

The table lists this clonotype with a few counts. The gene calls are TRBV5-1 and TRBJ2-7; a possible D gene is TRBD2 (6 bases). The CDR3 is 12 amino acids. V was pared by 5 bases and J by 5 bases, with 11 bases between. Germline loops: CDR1 SGHRS, CDR2 YFSETQ. The DNA for the CDR3 is TGCGCCAGCAGATCAGGACTAAACGAGCAGTACTTC. Translating gives CASRSGLNEQYF.

The genes are TRBV19 and TRBJ2-6; D is unresolved. This CDR3 contains 15 residues. Trimming took 3 bases from V and 0 from J, leaving 6 bases between them. The germline gives CDR1 LNHDA, CDR2 SQIVND (reference sequence). The CDR3 nucleotides read TGTGCCAGTAGTATTCCCGGCTCTGGGGCCAACGTCCTGACTTTC. Protein product: CASSIPGSGANVLTF. The full variable domain, rest sourced from reference TRBV19 and TRBJ2-6, is DGGITQSPKYLFRKEGQNVTLSCEQNLNHDAMYWYRQDPGQGLRLIYYSQIVNDFQKGDIAEGYSVSREKKESFPLTVTSAQKNPTAFYLCASSIPGSGANVLTFGAGSRLTVL.